One sample yielded the 14 T cell receptor beta chains listed below, sequenced in a study of T cell repertoires in ileal Crohn's disease (dated by TCRdb to between 2019 and 2020). The library was obtained by the immunoSEQ multiplex PCR assay. Imported from immuneACCESS, the table was reduced by TCRdb to in-frame sequences with V and J called. These copies leave out some clones; in studies compared against another copy, an unresolved V gene accounts for under half, and the cause of the remainder is not known. The sample table records 3,500 to 4,500 clones; roughly 70% of these occur just once. The ten largest make up 23% of the sample. The meaning of the sample's time point label: neoterminal ileum biopsy at postoperative endoscopy, about 6 months after surgery. Specimen: ileal tissue. These receptors were taken from an adult with Crohn's disease.

This clone was seen only once. The V call is TRBV7-9, the J call TRBJ1-2; a possible D gene is TRBD1 (5 bases). Germline V gives CDR1 SEHNR, CDR2 FQNEAQ (reference sequence). This CDR3 comprises 14 residues. The V gene lost 3 bases and the J gene lost 6 bases, with 14 bases spanning the gap. DNA of the CDR3: TGTGCCAGCAGCTTTGGGGGGTCGGTGGATGGCTACACCTTC. This codes for CASSFGGSVDGYTF.

The V and J genes are TRBV11-2 and TRBJ2-1; TRBD2 matches at 12 bases. Germline trimming cut 3 bases from V and 8 bases from J; bases unmatched to any gene: 8. The CDR3 spans 16 residues. The germline V gene encodes CDR1 SGHAT and CDR2 FQNNGV. The CDR3 sequence: CASSFMATSGSYEQFF. The CDR3 nucleotides read TGTGCCAGCAGCTTTATGGCGACTAGCGGGAGTTATGAGCAGTTCTTC. The full variable domain, rest sourced from reference TRBV11-2 and TRBJ2-1, is EAGVAQSPRYKIIEKRQSVAFWCNPISGHATLYWYQQILGQGPKLLIQFQNNGVVDDSQLPKDRFSAERLKGVDSTLKIQPAKLEDSAVYLCASSFMATSGSYEQFFGPGTRLTVL.

This chain connects TRBV12-5 to TRBJ2-1, with TRBD2 matching 8 bases. V lost 2 bases to trimming and J lost 8 bases; unmatched junction nucleotides: 11. The CDR3 spans 16 residues. Germline V gives CDR1 LGHNT, CDR2 FRNRAP. The CDR3 protein is CASGLPRGLVGYEQFF. The CDR3 DNA reads TGTGCTAGTGGTTTGCCACGGGGACTAGTGGGTTATGAGCAGTTCTTC.

V and J are TRBV18 and TRBJ1-4; 8 nucleotides line up with TRBD1. The CDR3 consists of 14 residues. Trimming took 1 base from V and 5 from J; bases not matched to a gene: 0. Germline CDR1 reads KGHSH; CDR2 reads LQKENI. The CDR3 nucleotides read TGTGCCAGCTCACCACGGACAGGGAATGAAAAACTGTTTTTT. Translating gives CASSPRTGNEKLFF.

This rearrangement joins TRBV28 to TRBJ1-3; possibly TRBD1 for D (5 bases). The ends were cut back, 7 bases at V and 4 bases at J, with 14 bases in the middle. The CDR3 consists of 14 residues. Germline values: CDR1 MDHEN, CDR2 SYDVKM. The CDR3 region is CASIGGGYGNTIYF. CDR3 coding DNA: TGTGCCAGCATCGGGGGGGGGTACGGAAACACCATATATTTT.

The V and J genes are TRBV6-1 and TRBJ1-5; D call uncertain. Trimming took 0 bases from V and 2 from J, leaving 8 bases between them. From germline, CDR1 is MNHNS and CDR2 SASEGT. The CDR3 extends over 15 amino acids. CDR3 nucleotide sequence: TGTGCCAGCAGTGAAGCGCAGGATGGCAATCAGCCCCAGCATTTT. Its translation is CASSEAQDGNQPQHF.

This rearrangement joins TRBV29-1 to TRBJ2-1; TRBD1 matches at 10 bases. CDR3 length: 15 amino acids. Germline loops: CDR1 SQVTM, CDR2 ANQGSEA. In nucleotides, the CDR3 is TGCAGTGCTGACCTCGGGACAGGGGCCGACAATGAGCAGTTCTTC. It codes for CSADLGTGADNEQFF.

As concerns this clone: A read error may produce the germline difference seen at one junction end. V usage is TRBV6-5 and J usage is TRBJ2-5; the match to TRBD2 covers 7 bases. CDR3 length: 16 amino acids. Germline loops: CDR1 MNHEY, CDR2 SVGAGI. This chain's CDR3 is CVSSYRWGGLGETQYF. CDR3 bases: TGTGTCAGCAGTTACCGCTGGGGGGGGTTAGGGGAGACCCAGTACTTC.

The rearrangement uses TRBV6-5 and TRBJ2-7; 12 bases match TRBD2. This CDR3 is 14 amino acids long. Germline V gene lookup returns CDR1 MNHEY and CDR2 SVGAGI. Trimming removed 5 bases from V and 3 bases from J; junction bases left unmatched: 2. The CDR3 spells CASSAGLAGYEQYF. The CDR3 DNA reads as TGTGCCAGCAGTGCGGGACTAGCGGGCTACGAGCAGTACTTC.

CDR3 DNA: TGTGCCAGCAGTGAAGCCAGGGGTACGCAGTATTTT. Amino acid sequence: CASSEARGTQYF. The V call is TRBV2, the J call TRBJ2-3; D might be TRBD1 (6 bases). With 0 bases removed from V and 8 bases from J, the gap between germline ends came to 6 bases. CDR3 length equals 12 residues. Germline V gene sequence: CDR1 SNHLY, CDR2 FYNNEI.

The chain joins TRBV5-5 to TRBJ1-2; D unclear. Germline V gives CDR1 SGHKS, CDR2 YYEKEE (reference sequence). V was pared by 4 bases and J by 1 base, with 11 bases between. CDR3 length equals 14 residues. The CDR3 here is CASSTLTRNYGYTF. The CDR3 coding sequence is TGTGCCAGCAGCACCCTGACACGTAACTATGGCTACACCTTC. Using reference TRBV5-5 and TRBJ1-2 for the parts outside the CDR3, the full variable domain is DAGVTQSPTHLIKTRGQQVTLRCSPISGHKSVSWYQQVLGQGPQFIFQYYEKEERGRGNFPDRFSARQFPNYSSELNVNALLLGDSALYLCASSTLTRNYGYTFGSGTRLTVV.

The V call is TRBV19, the J call TRBJ2-3, with 9 bases that match TRBD1. The CDR3 extends over 15 amino acids. Germline lookup yields CDR1 LNHDA and CDR2 SQIVND (reference sequence). Trimming at V came to 5 bases and at J to 3 bases, leaving 6 bases not matched to a gene. CDR3 DNA: TGTGCCAGTAGTCGGACAGGGGAATGGACAGATACGCAGTATTTT. This codes for CASSRTGEWTDTQYF.

The J gene is TRBJ1-1, the V gene TRBV5-1; 9 positions agree with TRBD1. Germline CDR1 reads SGHRS; CDR2 reads YFSETQ. V shed 4 bases and J 3 bases; nucleotides not matched to a gene: 4. There are 14 residues in the CDR3. As DNA, the CDR3 is TGCGCCAGCAGCCCTCGGACAGGGGACACTGAAGCTTTCTTT. It encodes CASSPRTGDTEAFF.

This sequence joins TRBV25-1 and TRBJ1-2; D call uncertain. The V end was cut by 5 bases, the J end by 4 bases, with 5 bases between. This CDR3 contains 11 residues. Germline V gene data show CDR1 as MGHDK and CDR2 as SYGVNS. The CDR3: CASSYSYGYTF. CDR3 nucleotides: TGTGCCAGCAGTTACAGCTATGGCTACACCTTC.